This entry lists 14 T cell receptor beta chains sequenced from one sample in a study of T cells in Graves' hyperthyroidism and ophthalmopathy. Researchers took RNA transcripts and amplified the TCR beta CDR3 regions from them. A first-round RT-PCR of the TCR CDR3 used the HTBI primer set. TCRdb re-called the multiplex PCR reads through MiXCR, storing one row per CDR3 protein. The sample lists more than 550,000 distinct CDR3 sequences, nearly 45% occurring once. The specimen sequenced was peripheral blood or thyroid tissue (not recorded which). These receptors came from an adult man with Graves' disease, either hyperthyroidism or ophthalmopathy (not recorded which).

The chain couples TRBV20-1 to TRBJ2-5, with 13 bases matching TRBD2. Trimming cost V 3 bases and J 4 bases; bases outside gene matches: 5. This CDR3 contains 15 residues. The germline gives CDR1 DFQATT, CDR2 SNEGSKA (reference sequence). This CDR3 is CSARDRLAGGETQYF. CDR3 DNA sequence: TGCAGTGCTAGGGATCGACTAGCGGGGGGAGAGACCCAGTACTTC.

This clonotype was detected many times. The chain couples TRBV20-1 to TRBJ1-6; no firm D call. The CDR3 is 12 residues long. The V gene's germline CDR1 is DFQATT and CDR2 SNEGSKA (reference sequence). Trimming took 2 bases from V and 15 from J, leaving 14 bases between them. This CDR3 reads CSARSNGVDLHF. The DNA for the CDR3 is TGCAGTGCTAGAAGTAACGGTGTTGACCTCCACTTT.

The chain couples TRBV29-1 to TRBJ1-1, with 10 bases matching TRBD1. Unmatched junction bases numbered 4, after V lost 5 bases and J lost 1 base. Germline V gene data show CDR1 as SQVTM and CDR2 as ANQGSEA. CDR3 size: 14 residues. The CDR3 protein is CSVFRDRGNTEAFF. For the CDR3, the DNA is TGCAGCGTTTTCCGGGACAGGGGGAACACTGAAGCTTTCTTT.

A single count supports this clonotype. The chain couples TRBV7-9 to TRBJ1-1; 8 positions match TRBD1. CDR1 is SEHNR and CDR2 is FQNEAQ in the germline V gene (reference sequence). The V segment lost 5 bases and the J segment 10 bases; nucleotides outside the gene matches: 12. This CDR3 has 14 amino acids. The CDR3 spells CASSPRDRLQLAFF. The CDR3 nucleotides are TGTGCCAGCAGCCCCCGGGACAGGCTTCAATTAGCTTTCTTT.

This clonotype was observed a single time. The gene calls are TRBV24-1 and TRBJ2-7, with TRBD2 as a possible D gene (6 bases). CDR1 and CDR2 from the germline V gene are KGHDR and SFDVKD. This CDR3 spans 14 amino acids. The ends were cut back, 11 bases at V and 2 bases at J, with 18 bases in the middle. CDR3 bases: TGTGCCAGCAGAGGAGCGGGCCCTCCCTACGAGCAGTACTTC. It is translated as CASRGAGPPYEQYF.

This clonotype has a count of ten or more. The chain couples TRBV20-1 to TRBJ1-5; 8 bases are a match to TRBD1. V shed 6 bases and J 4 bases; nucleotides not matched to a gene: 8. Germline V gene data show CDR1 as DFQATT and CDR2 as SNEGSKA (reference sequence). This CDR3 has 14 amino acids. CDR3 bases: TGCAGTGCCATCAGGGGACAGGCAAATCAGCCCCAGCATTTT. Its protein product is CSAIRGQANQPQHF.

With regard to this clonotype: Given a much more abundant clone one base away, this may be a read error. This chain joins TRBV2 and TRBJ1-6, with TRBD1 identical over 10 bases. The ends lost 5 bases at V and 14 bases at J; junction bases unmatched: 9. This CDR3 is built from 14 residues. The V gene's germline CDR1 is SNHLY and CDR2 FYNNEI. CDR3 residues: CASSSDRGQSSLHF. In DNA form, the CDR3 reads TGTGCCAGCAGTTCCGACAGGGGGCAGTCATCCCTCCACTTT.

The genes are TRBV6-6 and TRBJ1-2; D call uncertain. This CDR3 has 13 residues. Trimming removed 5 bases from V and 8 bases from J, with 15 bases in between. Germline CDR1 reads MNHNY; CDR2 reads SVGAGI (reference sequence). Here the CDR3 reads CASSVKSNEGYTF. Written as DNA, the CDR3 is TGTGCCAGCAGTGTGAAATCCAACGAGGGCTACACCTTC.

The chain's CDR3 is CASSFLAGGNTEAFF. For the CDR3, the DNA is TGTGCCAGCAGCTTTCTAGCAGGGGGGAACACTGAAGCTTTCTTT. J is TRBJ1-1 and V is TRBV4-2; TRBD1 agrees at 7 bases. The CDR3 runs 15 residues. The ends lost 5 bases at V and 1 base at J; junction bases unmatched: 7. The germline CDR1 and CDR2 sequences are LGHNA and YNFKEQ.

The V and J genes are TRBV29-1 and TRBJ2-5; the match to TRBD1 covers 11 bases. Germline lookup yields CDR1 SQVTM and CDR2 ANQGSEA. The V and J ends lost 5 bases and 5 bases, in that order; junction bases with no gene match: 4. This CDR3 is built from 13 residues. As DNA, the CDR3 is TGCAGCGTTCGGACAGGGGGCCGGGAGACCCAGTACTTC. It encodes CSVRTGGRETQYF.

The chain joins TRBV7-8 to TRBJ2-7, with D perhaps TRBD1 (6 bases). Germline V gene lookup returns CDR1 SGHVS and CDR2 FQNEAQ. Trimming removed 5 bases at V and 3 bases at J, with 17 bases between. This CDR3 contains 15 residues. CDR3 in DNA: TGTGCCAGCAGCCCACAGGGTAACTATGGCTACGAGCAGTACTTC. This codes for CASSPQGNYGYEQYF.

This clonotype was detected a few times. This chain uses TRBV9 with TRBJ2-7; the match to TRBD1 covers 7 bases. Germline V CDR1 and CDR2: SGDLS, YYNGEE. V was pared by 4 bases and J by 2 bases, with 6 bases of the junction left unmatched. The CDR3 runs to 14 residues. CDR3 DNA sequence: TGTGCCAGCAGCCCCGTGGGGACAGCCTACGAGCAGTACTTC. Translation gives CASSPVGTAYEQYF.

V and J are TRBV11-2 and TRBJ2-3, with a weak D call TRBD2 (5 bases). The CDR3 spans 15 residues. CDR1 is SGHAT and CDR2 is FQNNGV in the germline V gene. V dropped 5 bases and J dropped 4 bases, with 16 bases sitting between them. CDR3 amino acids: CASSLDPGSADTQYF. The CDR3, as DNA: TGTGCCAGCAGCCTGGACCCTGGGAGTGCAGATACGCAGTATTTT. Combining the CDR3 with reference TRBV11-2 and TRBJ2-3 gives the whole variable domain EAGVAQSPRYKIIEKRQSVAFWCNPISGHATLYWYQQILGQGPKLLIQFQNNGVVDDSQLPKDRFSAERLKGVDSTLKIQPAKLEDSAVYLCASSLDPGSADTQYFGPGTRLTVL.

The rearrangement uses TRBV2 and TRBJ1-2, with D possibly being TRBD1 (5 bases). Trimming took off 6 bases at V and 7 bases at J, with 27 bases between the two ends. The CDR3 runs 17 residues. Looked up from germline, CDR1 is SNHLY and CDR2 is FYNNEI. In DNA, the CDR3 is TGTGCCAGCAGGGGAGCAAGGACAAAGGGAGGCCCACTTGGCTACACCTTC. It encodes CASRGARTKGGPLGYTF.